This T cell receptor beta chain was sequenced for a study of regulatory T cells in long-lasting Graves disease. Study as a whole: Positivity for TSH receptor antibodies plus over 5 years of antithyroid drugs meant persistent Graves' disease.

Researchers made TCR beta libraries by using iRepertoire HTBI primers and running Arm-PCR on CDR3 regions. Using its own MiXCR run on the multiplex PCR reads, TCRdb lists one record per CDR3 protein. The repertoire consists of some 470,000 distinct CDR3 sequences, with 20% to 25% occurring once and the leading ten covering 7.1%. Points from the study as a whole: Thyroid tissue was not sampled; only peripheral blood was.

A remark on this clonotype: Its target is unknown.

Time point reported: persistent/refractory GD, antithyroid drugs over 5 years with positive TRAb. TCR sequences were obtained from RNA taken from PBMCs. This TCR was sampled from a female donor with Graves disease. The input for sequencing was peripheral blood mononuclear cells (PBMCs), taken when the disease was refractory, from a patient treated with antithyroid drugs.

The CDR3 nucleotides read TGTGCCACCAGCAGGAACAGGGGGCAGGACACCGGGGAGCTGTTTTTT. Translating it yields CATSRNRGQDTGELFF. J is TRBJ2-2 and V is TRBV15, with 9 bases fitting TRBD1. The CDR3 has 16 residues. Germline CDR1 is LNHNV and CDR2 is YYDKDF (reference sequence). With V trimmed by 3 bases and J by 3 bases, 5 bases remained unmatched.